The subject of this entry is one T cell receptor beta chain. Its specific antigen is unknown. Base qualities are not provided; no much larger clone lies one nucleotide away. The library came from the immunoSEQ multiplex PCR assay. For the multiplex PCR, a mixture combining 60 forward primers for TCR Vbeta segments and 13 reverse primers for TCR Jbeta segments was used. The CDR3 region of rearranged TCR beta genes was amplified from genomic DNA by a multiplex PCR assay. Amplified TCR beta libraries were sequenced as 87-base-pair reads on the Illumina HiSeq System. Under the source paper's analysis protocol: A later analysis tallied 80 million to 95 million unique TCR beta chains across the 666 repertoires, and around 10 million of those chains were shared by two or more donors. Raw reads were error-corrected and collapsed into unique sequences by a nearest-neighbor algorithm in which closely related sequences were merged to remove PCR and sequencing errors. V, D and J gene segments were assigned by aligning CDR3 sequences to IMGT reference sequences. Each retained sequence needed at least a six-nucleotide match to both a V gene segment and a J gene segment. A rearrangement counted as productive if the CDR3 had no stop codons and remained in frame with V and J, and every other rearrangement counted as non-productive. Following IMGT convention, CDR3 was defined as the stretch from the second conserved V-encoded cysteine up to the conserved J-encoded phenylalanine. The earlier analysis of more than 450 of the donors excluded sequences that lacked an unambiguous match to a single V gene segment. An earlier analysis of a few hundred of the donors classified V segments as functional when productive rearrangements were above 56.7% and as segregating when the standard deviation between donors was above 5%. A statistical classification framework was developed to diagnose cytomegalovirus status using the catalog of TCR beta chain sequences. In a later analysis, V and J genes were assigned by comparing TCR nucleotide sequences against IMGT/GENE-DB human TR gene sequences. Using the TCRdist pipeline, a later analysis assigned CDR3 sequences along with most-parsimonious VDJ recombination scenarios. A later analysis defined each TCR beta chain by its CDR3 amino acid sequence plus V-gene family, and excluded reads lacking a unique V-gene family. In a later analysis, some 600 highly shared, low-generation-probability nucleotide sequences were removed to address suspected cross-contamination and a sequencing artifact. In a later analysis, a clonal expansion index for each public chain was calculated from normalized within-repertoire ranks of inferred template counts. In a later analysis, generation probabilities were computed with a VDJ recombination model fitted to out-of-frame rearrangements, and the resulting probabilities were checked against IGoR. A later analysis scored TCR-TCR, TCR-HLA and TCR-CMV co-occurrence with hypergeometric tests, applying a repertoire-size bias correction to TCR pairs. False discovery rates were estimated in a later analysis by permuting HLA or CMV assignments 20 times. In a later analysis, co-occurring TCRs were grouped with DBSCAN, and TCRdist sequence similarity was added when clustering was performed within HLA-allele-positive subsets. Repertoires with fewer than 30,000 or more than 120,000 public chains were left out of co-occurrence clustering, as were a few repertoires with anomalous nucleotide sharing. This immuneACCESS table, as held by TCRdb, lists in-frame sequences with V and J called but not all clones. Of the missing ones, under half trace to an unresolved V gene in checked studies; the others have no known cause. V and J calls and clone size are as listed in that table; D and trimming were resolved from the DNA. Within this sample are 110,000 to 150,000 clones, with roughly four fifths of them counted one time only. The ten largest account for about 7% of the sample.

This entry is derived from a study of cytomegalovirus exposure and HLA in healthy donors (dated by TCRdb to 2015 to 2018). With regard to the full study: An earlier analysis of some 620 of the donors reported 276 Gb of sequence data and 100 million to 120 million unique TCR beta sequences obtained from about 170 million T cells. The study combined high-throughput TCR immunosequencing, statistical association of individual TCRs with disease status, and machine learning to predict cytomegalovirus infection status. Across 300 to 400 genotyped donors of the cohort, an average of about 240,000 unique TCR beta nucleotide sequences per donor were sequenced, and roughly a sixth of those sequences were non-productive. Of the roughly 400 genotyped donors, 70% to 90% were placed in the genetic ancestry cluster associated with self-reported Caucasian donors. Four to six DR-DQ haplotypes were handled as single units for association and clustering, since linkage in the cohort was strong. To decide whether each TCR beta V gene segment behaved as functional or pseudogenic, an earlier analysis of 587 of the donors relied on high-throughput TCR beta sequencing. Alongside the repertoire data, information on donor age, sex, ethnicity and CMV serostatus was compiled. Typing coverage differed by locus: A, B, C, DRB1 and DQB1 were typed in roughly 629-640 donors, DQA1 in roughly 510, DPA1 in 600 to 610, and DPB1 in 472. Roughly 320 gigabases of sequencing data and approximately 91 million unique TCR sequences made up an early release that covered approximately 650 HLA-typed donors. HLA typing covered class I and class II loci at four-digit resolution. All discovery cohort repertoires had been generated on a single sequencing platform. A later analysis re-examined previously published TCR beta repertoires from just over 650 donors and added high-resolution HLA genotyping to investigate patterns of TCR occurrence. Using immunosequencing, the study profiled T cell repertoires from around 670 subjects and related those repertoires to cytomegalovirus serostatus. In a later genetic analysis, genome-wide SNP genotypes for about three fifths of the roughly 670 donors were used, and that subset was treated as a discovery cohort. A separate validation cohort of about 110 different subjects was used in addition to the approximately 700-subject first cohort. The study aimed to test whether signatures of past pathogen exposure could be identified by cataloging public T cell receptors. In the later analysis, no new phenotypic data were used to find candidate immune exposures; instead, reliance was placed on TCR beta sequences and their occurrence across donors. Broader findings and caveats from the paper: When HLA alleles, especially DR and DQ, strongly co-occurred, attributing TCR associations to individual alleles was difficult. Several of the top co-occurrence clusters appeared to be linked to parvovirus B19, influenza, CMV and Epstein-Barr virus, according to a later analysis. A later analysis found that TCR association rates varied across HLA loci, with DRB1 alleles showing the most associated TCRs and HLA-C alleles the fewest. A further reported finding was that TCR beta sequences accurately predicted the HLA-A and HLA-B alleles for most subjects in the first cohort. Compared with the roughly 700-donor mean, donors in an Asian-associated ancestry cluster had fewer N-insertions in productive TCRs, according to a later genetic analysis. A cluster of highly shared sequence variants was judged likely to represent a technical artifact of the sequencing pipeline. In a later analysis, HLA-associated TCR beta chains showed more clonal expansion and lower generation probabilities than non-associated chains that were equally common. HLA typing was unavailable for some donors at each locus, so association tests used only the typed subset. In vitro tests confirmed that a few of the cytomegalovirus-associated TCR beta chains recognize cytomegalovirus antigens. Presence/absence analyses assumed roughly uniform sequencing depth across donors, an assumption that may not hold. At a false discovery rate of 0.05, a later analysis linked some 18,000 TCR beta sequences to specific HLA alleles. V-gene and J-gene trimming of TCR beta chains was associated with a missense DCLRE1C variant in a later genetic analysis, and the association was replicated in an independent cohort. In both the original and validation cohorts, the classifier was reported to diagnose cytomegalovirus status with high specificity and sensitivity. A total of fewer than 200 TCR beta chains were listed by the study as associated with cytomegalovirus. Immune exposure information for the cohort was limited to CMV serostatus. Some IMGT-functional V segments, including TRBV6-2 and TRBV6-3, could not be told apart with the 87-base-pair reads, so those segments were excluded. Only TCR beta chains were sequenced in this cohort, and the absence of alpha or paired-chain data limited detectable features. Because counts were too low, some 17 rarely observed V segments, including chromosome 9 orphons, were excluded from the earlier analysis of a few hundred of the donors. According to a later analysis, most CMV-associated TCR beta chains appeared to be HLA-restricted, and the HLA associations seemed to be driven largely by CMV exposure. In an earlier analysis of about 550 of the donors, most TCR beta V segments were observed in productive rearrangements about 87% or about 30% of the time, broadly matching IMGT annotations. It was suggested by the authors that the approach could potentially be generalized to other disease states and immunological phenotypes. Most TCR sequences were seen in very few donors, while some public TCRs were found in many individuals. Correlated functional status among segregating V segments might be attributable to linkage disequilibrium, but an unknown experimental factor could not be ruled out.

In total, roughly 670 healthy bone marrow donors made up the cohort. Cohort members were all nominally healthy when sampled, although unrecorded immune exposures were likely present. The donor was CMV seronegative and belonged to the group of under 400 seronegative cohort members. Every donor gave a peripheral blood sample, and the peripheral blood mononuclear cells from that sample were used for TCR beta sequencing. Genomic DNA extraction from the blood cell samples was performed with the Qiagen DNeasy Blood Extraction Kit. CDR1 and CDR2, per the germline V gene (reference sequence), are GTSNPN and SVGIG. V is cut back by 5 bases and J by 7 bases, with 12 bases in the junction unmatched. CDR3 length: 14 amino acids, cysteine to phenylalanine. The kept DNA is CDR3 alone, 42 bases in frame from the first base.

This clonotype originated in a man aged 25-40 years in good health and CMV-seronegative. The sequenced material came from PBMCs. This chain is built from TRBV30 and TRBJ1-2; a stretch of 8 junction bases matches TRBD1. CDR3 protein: CAWDDDRGFGGYTF. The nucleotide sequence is TGTGCCTGGGACGACGACAGGGGCTTCGGTGGCTACACCTTC.